This entry concerns a single T cell receptor beta chain. The sample is drawn from a study of blood T cells in healthy people across ages. The authors ran a second PCR of about 7 to 11 cycles using a sample-barcoded 5' primer and a J-beta primer mix. Each CDR3 protein gets one entry after TCRdb re-called the 5' RACE reads with MiXCR. This sample has roughly 1.9 million distinct CDR3 sequences, with around 42% found just once. The CDR3 has 15 residues. Germline V gene sequence: CDR1 SGHDT, CDR2 YYEEEE. The V and J ends lost 1 base and 2 bases respectively, with 13 bases between them. The chain combines TRBV5-6 with TRBJ2-7; no firm D call. The TCR originated in a human donor in good health. The specimen was blood. The DNA for the CDR3 is TGTGCCAGCAGCTTGCCTAGTCAGCCACCCTACGAGCAGTACTTC. Encoded protein: CASSLPSQPPYEQYF.